This TCR beta chain was identified in a study of identical twins. This clonotype was counted between two and nine times. No antigen is known for it. cDNA molecules carried unique molecular identifiers, and template switching added a universal primer site. TCRdb processed the 5' RACE reads anew with MiXCR; each CDR3 protein has one entry. This table has 450,000 to 650,000 distinct CDR3 sequences, 9.6% appearing once. Findings and limits, study-wide: With beta out-of-frame sequences, excess sharing by twins was weaker. Invariant cells of the MAIT and iNKT types might have partly distorted the zero-insertion analyses.

The same sample was also used in a study of yellow fever vaccine responses in identical twins.

The material sequenced was PBMCs. The TCR comes from a woman aged 18-29 years in good health.

Here the CDR3 DNA reads TGTGCCAGCAGCCCAGGGGAAATGGACGAGCAGTACTTC. Translated, it gives CASSPGEMDEQYF. This chain uses TRBV7-6 with TRBJ2-7; D possibly corresponds to TRBD1 (6 bases). This CDR3 spans 13 amino acids. V was clipped by 5 bases and J by 5 bases, with 13 bases between them. Germline-derived CDR1 and CDR2 are SGHVS and FNYEAQ. Together with reference TRBV7-6 and TRBJ2-7, the CDR3 gives the full variable domain: GAGVSQSPRYKVTKRGQDVALRCDPISGHVSLYWYRQALGQGPEFLTYFNYEAQQDKSGLPNDRFSAERPEGSISTLTIQRTEQRDSAMYRCASSPGEMDEQYFGPGTRLTVT.